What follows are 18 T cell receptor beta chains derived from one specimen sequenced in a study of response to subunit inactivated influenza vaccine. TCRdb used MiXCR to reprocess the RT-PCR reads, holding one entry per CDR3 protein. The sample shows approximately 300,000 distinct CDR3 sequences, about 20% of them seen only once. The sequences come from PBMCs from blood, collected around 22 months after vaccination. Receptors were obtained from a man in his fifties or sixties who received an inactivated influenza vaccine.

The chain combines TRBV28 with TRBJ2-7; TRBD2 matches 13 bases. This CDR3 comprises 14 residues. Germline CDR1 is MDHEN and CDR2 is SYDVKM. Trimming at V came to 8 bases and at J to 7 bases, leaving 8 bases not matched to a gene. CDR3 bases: TGTGCCAGCGGATGGACTAGCGGGAGTACGGAGCAGTACTTC. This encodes CASGWTSGSTEQYF.

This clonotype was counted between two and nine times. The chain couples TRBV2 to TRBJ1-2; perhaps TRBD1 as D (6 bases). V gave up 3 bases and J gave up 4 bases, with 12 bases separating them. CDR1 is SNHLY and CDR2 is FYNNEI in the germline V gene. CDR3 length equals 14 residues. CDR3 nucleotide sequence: TGTGCCAGCAGTGATATGACAGGCCGCTATGGCTACACCTTC. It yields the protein CASSDMTGRYGYTF. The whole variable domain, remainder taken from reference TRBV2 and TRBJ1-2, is EPEVTQTPSHQVTQMGQEVILRCVPISNHLYFYWYRQILGQKVEFLVSFYNNEISEKSEIFDDQFSVERPDGSNFTLKIRSTKLEDSAMYFCASSDMTGRYGYTFGSGTRLTVV.

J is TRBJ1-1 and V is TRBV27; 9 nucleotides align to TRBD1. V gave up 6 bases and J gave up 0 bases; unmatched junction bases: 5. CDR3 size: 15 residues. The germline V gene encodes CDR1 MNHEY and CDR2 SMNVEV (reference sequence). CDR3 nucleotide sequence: TGTGCCAGCAGAGGACAGGGGATTATGAACACTGAAGCTTTCTTT. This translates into CASRGQGIMNTEAFF.

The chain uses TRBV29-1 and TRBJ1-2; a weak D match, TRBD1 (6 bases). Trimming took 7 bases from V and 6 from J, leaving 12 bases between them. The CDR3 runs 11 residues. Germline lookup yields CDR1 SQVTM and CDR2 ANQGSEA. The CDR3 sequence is CSERTDDGYTF. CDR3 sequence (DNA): TGCAGCGAAAGGACAGACGATGGCTACACCTTC. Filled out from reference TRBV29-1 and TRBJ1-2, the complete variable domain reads SAVISQKPSRDICQRGTSLTIQCQVDSQVTMMFWYRQQPGQSLTLIATANQGSEATYESGFVIDKFPISRPNLTFSTLTVSNMSPEDSSIYLCSERTDDGYTFGSGTRLTVV.

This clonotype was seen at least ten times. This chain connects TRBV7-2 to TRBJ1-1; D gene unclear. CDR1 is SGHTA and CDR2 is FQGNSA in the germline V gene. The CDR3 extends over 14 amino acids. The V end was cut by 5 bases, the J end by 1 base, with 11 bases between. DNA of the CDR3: TGTGCCAGCAGCCCCAGTCGGGGGAACACTGAAGCTTTCTTT. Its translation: CASSPSRGNTEAFF.

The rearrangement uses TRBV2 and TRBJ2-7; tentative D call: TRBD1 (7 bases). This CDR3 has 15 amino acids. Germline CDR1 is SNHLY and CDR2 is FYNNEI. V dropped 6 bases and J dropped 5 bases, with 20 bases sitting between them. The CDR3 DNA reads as TGTGCCAGCAGGAGACGGTCCAGGGGGGCCCACGAGCAGTACTTC. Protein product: CASRRRSRGAHEQYF.

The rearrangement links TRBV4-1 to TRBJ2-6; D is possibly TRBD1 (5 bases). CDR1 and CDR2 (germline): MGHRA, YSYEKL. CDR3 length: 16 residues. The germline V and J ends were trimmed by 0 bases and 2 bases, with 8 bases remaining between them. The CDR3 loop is CASSQDFRAGANVLTF. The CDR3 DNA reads TGCGCCAGCAGCCAAGATTTCAGGGCTGGGGCCAACGTCCTGACTTTC.

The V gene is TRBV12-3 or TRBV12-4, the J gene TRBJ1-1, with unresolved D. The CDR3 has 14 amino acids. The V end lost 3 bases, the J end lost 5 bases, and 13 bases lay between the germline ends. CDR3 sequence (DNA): TGTGCCAGCAGTTTTCAGCACGGGCGGACTGAAGCTTTCTTT. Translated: CASSFQHGRTEAFF.

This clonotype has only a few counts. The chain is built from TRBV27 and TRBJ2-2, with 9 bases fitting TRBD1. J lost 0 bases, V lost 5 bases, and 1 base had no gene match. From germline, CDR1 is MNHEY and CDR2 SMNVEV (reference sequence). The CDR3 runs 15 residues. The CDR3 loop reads CASSRDRANTGELFF. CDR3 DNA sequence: TGTGCCAGCAGTCGGGACAGGGCGAACACCGGGGAGCTGTTTTTT.

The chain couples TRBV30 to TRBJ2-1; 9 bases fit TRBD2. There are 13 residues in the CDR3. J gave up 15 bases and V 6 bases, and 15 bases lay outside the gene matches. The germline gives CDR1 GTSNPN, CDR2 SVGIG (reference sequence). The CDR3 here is CACHSGIAGAGFF. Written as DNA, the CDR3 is TGTGCCTGTCATTCCGGCATAGCGGGAGCGGGGTTCTTC.

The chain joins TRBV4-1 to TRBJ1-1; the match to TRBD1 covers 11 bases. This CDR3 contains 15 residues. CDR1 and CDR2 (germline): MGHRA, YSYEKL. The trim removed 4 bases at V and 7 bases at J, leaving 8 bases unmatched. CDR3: CASSRTGQGAGEAFF. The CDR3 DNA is TGCGCCAGCAGCCGCACAGGACAGGGGGCCGGTGAAGCTTTCTTT.

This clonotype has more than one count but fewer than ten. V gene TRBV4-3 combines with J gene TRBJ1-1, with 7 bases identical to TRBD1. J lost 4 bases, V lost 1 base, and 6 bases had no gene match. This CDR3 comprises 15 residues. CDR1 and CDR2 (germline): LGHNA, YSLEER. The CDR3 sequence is CASSQVTGAFTEAFF. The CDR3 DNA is TGCGCCAGCAGCCAAGTAACAGGGGCCTTCACTGAAGCTTTCTTT.

The CDR3 DNA sequence: TGTGCCAGCAGTTACTCGACAGGGGGCGGAAGCAATCAGCCCCAGCATTTT. This codes for CASSYSTGGGSNQPQHF. The chain uses TRBV6-5 and TRBJ1-5, with 10 positions matching TRBD1. V was pared by 0 bases and J by 1 base, with 3 bases of the junction left unmatched. In germline, CDR1 is MNHEY, CDR2 SVGAGI. The CDR3 runs to 17 residues.

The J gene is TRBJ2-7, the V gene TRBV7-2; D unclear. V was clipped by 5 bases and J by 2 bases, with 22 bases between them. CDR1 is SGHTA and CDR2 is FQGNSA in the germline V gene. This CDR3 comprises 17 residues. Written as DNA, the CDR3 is TGTGCCAGCAGCCAAACACCCTCCCACATGGCAGCCTACGAGCAGTACTTC. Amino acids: CASSQTPSHMAAYEQYF.

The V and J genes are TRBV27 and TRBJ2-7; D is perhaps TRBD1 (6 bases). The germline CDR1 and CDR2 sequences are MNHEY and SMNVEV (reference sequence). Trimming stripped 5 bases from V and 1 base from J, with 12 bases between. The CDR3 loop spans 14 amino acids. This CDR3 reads CASSQNRESYEQYF. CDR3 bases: TGTGCCAGCAGTCAAAACAGGGAATCCTACGAGCAGTACTTC.

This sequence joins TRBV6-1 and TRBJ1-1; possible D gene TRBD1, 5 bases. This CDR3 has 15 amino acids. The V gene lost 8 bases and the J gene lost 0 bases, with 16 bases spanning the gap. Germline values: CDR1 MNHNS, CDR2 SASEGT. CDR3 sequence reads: CASAPQGPLNTEAFF. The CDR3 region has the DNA TGTGCCAGCGCTCCTCAGGGCCCCTTGAACACTGAAGCTTTCTTT.

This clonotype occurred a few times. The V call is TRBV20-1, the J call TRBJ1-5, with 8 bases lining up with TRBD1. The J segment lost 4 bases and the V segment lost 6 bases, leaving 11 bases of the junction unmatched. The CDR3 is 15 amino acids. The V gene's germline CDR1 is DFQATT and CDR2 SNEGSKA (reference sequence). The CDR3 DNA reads TGCAGTGCGACCCCCCCGCAGGGGGCTAATCAGCCCCAGCATTTT. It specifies CSATPPQGANQPQHF.

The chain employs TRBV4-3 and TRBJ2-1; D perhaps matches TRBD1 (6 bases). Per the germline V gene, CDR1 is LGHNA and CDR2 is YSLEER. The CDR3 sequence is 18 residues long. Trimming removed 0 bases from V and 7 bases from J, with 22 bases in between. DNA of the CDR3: TGCGCCAGCAGCCAAGACCCAATATCCGGGACACGGATGAATGAGCAGTTCTTC. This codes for CASSQDPISGTRMNEQFF.